Listed below are T cell receptor beta chains from one sample, sequenced in a study of T cells in Graves' hyperthyroidism and ophthalmopathy. TCRdb re-called the multiplex PCR reads with MiXCR, one entry per CDR3 protein. The sample includes around 350,000 distinct CDR3 sequences, 20% to 25% of them seen just once. Source material: blood. These receptors were taken from a middle-aged man with Graves' hyperthyroidism. Each CDR3 is given with its conserved first and last residue. A D gene is named only where the DNA matches it firmly. Clone size is stated in some rows and not others, as once, few, many or a class when expanded.

TRBV6-1	few	-	TRBJ2-7	CASSSPGVVPYEQYF	TGTGCCAGCAGTTCGCCGGGCGTAGTCCCCTACGAGCAGTACTTC
TRBV29-1	few	TRBD1	TRBJ2-5	CSVEQTGEETQYF	TGCAGCGTCGAACAGACAGGGGAAGAGACCCAGTACTTC
TRBV18	-	TRBD1	TRBJ1-6	CASSPPGQRSSPLHF	TGTGCCAGCTCACCACCGGGACAGCGGAGCTCACCCCTCCACTTT
TRBV6-2/TRBV6-3	few	-	TRBJ2-3	CASSYVPPDTQYF	TGTGCCAGCAGTTACGTTCCCCCAGATACGCAGTATTTT
TRBV24-1	-	-	TRBJ2-1	CATAAYNEQFF	TGTGCCACCGCAGCCTACAATGAGCAGTTCTTC
TRBV11-2	many	-	TRBJ1-1	CASSPRGSGGTEAFF	TGTGCCAGCAGCCCTAGGGGTAGTGGGGGGACTGAAGCTTTCTTT
TRBV20-1	once	TRBD1	TRBJ1-1	CSAREDRATEAFF	TGCAGTGCTAGAGAGGACAGGGCTACTGAAGCTTTCTTT
TRBV2	many	-	TRBJ2-1	CASSEALATYNEQFF	TGTGCCAGCAGTGAAGCACTAGCCACCTACAATGAGCAGTTCTTC
TRBV12-3/TRBV12-4	many	-	TRBJ2-3	CASSNTNTQYF	TGTGCCAGCAGTAACACAAATACGCAGTATTTT
TRBV6-1	-	-	TRBJ1-2	CASSERLTGSRGGYTF	TGTGCCAGCAGTGAACGGCTTACCGGGTCTCGGGGTGGCTACACCTTC
TRBV6-1	-	TRBD1	TRBJ1-2	CASSPAGQGGGYTF	TGTGCCAGCAGCCCGGCGGGACAGGGAGGTGGCTACACCTTC
TRBV12-5	-	-	TRBJ2-2	CASGPVATGELFF	TGTGCTAGTGGGCCGGTGGCCACCGGGGAGCTGTTTTTT
TRBV10-3	-	TRBD2	TRBJ2-7	CAISDPTSVHEQYF	TGTGCCATCAGCGATCCGACTAGCGTCCACGAGCAGTACTTC